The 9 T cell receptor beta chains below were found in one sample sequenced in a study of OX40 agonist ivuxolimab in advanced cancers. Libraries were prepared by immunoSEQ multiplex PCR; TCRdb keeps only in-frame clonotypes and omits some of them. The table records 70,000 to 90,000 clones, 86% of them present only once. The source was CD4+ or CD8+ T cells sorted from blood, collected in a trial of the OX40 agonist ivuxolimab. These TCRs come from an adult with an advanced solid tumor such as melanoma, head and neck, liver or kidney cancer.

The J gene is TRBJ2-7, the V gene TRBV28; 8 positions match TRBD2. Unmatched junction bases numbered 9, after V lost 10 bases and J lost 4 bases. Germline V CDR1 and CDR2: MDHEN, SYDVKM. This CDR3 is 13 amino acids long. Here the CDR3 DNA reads TGTGCCACCATCGGGGGGGGGTATTACGAGCAGTACTTC. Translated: CATIGGGYYEQYF.

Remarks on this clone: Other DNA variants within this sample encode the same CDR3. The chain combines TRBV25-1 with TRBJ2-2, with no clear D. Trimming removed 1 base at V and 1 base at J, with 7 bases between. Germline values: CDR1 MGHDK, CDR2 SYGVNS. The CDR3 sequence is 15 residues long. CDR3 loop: CASSELGMNTGELFF. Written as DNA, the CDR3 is TGTGCCAGCAGTGAATTGGGCATGAACACCGGGGAGCTGTTTTTT.

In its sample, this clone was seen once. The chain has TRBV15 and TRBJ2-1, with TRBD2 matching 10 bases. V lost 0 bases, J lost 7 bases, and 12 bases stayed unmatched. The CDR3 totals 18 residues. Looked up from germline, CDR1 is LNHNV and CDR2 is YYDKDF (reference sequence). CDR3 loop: CATSRDWASGGKENEQFF. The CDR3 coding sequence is TGTGCCACCAGCAGAGATTGGGCTAGCGGGGGTAAAGAGAATGAGCAGTTCTTC.

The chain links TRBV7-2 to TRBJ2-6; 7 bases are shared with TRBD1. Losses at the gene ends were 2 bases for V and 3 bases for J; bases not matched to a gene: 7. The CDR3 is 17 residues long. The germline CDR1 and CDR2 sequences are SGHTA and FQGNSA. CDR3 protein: CASSLITGVGGANVLTF. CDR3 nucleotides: TGTGCCAGCAGCTTAATCACAGGGGTAGGTGGGGCCAACGTCCTGACTTTC.

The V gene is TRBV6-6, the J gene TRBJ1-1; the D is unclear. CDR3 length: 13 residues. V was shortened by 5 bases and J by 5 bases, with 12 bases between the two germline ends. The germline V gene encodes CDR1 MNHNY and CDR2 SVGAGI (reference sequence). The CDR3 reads CASSTPTVTEAFF. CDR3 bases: TGTGCCAGCAGTACACCTACAGTGACTGAAGCTTTCTTT.

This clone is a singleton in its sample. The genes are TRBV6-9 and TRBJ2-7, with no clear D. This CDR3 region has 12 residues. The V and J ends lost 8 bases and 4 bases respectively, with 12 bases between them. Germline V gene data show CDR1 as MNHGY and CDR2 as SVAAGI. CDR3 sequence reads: CASGPRRYEQYF. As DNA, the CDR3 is TGTGCCAGCGGACCACGGCGATACGAGCAGTACTTC.

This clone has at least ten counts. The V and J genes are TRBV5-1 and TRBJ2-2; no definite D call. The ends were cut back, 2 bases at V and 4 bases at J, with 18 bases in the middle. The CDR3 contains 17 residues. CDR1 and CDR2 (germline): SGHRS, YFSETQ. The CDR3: CASSLSDLPLFTGELFF. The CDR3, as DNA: TGCGCCAGCAGCTTATCAGATCTTCCCTTGTTCACCGGGGAGCTGTTTTTT.

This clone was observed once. In DNA, the CDR3 is TGTGCCAGCAGTTACTTGGGACAGGCCAATCAGCCCCAGCATTTT. Its protein product is CASSYLGQANQPQHF. The chain links TRBV6-6 to TRBJ1-5; TRBD1 agrees at 8 bases. The CDR3 length is 15 residues. Germline V gene data show CDR1 as MNHNY and CDR2 as SVGAGI (reference sequence). Trimming took 1 base from V and 3 from J; bases not matched to a gene: 2.

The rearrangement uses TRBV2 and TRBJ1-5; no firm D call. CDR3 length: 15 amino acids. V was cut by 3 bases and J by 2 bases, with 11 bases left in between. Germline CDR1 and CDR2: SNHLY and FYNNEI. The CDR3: CASSDRLGGNQPQHF. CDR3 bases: TGTGCCAGCAGTGACCGGTTAGGTGGCAATCAGCCCCAGCATTTT.